The 5 T cell receptor beta chains listed next were all sequenced from one sample in a study of regulatory T cells in long-lasting Graves disease. Time point given: newly diagnosed GD, antithyroid drugs for less than 3 months. From RNA extracted from PBMCs, the TCR library was made. Investigators prepared the TCR beta libraries by applying iRepertoire HTBI primers and Arm-PCR of CDR3 regions. TCRdb fed the multiplex PCR reads into MiXCR, producing one record per CDR3 protein. The repertoire holds 200,000 to 300,000 distinct CDR3 sequences, with around 21% as singletons. This specimen consisted of peripheral blood mononuclear cells (PBMCs), obtained at new diagnosis, from a patient treated with antithyroid drugs. The receptors originated from a female donor with Graves disease.

With regard to this clonotype: This may be a read error, as it is one base from a much larger clone. This chain uses TRBV6-5 with TRBJ2-3; perhaps TRBD2 as D (6 bases). The CDR3 sequence is 13 residues long. Germline V gives CDR1 MNHEY, CDR2 SVGAGI. V was cut by 4 bases and J by 6 bases, with 11 bases left in between. The CDR3 DNA sequence: TGTGCCAGCAGTTGGGACTCGGCGGATACGCAGTATTTT. This codes for CASSWDSADTQYF.

This clonotype occurred a few times. The CDR3 sequence is CATEGSAYEQYF. The CDR3 coding sequence is TGTGCCACGGAGGGGTCTGCCTACGAGCAGTACTTC. The chain joins TRBV28 to TRBJ2-7; D may be TRBD2 (6 bases). The CDR3 is 12 residues long. Germline values: CDR1 MDHEN, CDR2 SYDVKM. V was trimmed by 10 bases and J by 2 bases, leaving 12 bases between them.

This clonotype was seen at least ten times. The CDR3 sequence: CSARGAGSEQYF. The CDR3 coding sequence is TGCAGTGCTAGAGGCGCAGGGAGCGAGCAGTACTTC. V is TRBV20-1 and J is TRBJ2-3; D tentatively fits TRBD1 or TRBD2 (5 bases each). The J call may be in error: the DNA end matches TRBJ2-7 better. CDR3 length: 12 amino acids. Germline CDR1 reads DFQATT; CDR2 reads SNEGSKA (reference sequence).

This clonotype was seen repeatedly, ten times or more. This chain connects TRBV11-3 to TRBJ2-1; the match to TRBD2 covers 12 bases. J lost 7 bases, V lost 5 bases, and 9 bases had no gene match. Germline CDR1 and CDR2: SGHNT and YENEEA. This CDR3 has 16 residues. The CDR3 DNA reads as TGTGCCAGCAGCACAACTAGCGGGAGGACGATGAATGAGCAGTTCTTC. Protein product: CASSTTSGRTMNEQFF.

The table lists this clonotype with many counts. The chain is built from TRBV7-9 and TRBJ1-1, with 8 positions matching TRBD1. The CDR3 consists of 15 residues. J was trimmed by 2 bases and V by 5 bases; bases with no gene match: 7. From germline, CDR1 is SEHNR and CDR2 FQNEAQ (reference sequence). The CDR3: CASSLWTGRNTEAFF. In nucleotides, the CDR3 is TGTGCCAGCAGCCTATGGACAGGGCGAAACACTGAAGCTTTCTTT.